This TCR beta chain was observed in a study of post-analysis software for immune sequencing data. Study-wide findings and caveats: Four to six TRBV segments (TRBV5-6, TRBV5-1 and TRBV20-1 among them) occurred more frequently in patients than in controls. When compared against controls, multiple sclerosis patients showed significantly lower normalized Chao1 diversity.

The V end was cut by 4 bases, the J end by 4 bases, with 22 bases between. The CDR3 spans 17 residues. In germline, CDR1 is LGHDT, CDR2 YNNKEL (reference sequence). The library was made from cDNA and included unique molecular identifiers. There were about 0.85 to 11 million T cells, and roughly 0.5 million cDNA molecules came from them. TCRdb called the PCR reads again in MiXCR, with one record for every CDR3 protein. Of hundreds of thousands of distinct CDR3 sequences in the sample, 55% to 60% were seen once. Points on this clonotype: Its antigen is as yet unknown.

This clonotype was sampled from a girl aged 2 to 10 with multiple sclerosis. Sequenced sample: blood. The chain combines TRBV3-1 with TRBJ1-2, with D possibly TRBD1 on 6 matching bases. The CDR3 nucleotides read TGTGCCAGCAGCCCAGGGGCGCTGAGACGGCCCCTCTATGGCTACACCTTC. Translated, it gives CASSPGALRRPLYGYTF. The variable domain in full, with the rest retrieved from reference TRBV3-1 and TRBJ1-2, is DTAVSQTPKYLVTQMGNDKSIKCEQNLGHDTMYWYKQDSKKFLKIMFSYNNKELIINETVPNRFSPKSPDKAHLNLHINSLELGDSAVYFCASSPGALRRPLYGYTFGSGTRLTVV.